One and the same sample provided the 23 T cell receptor beta chains below, sequenced in a study of shared clonotypes between healthy human individuals. Sequencing used immunoSEQ multiplex PCR; TCRdb keeps in-frame clones, though not all of them. The sample includes fewer than 1 million clones, approximately 96% seen only once; the top ten take under 0.25%. It was CD45RO-negative cells, positively selected for CCR7, that made up naive CD8 cells, with terminally differentiated effector memory CD45RA+ cells excluded. Sequenced: naive CD8+ T cells sorted from blood. Every receptor here comes from a man between 25 and 39 years old in good health.

The chain joins TRBV28 to TRBJ2-3; 9 bases agree with TRBD1. From germline, CDR1 is MDHEN and CDR2 SYDVKM. J was trimmed by 7 bases and V by 7 bases; bases with no gene match: 27. CDR3 length: 20 residues. The chain's CDR3 is CASIPPPGTGTGRGVNTQYF. The CDR3 DNA sequence: TGTGCCAGCATCCCACCCCCCGGGACAGGGACAGGGAGAGGGGTGAATACGCAGTATTTT.

The rearrangement links TRBV28 to TRBJ1-2; 8 bases are a match to TRBD1. The trim removed 3 bases at V and 8 bases at J, leaving 11 bases unmatched. CDR3 length: 15 amino acids. Germline V CDR1 and CDR2: MDHEN, SYDVKM. The CDR3 DNA is TGTGCCAGCAGTTTCTTTCGCAGGGGGCGCGGGGGCTACACCTTC. Encoded protein: CASSFFRRGRGGYTF.

This rearrangement joins TRBV7-9 to TRBJ2-1; 12 nucleotides line up with TRBD2. Germline lookup yields CDR1 SEHNR and CDR2 FQNEAQ (reference sequence). V shed 7 bases and J 6 bases; nucleotides not matched to a gene: 10. The CDR3 extends over 16 amino acids. As DNA, the CDR3 is TGTGCCAGCAAATCTACCGGACTAGCGGGACTCAATGAGCAGTTCTTC. Translation: CASKSTGLAGLNEQFF.

The V gene is TRBV7-9, the J gene TRBJ2-1, with D tentatively TRBD2 (5 bases). Germline CDR1 is SEHNR and CDR2 is FQNEAQ (reference sequence). Trimming removed 1 base at V and 3 bases at J, with 10 bases between. The CDR3 is 15 residues long. The CDR3 loop reads CASSLGQRIYNEQFF. The CDR3 DNA sequence: TGTGCCAGCAGCTTAGGGCAGCGGATCTACAATGAGCAGTTCTTC.

The CDR3 DNA follows: TGTGCCAGCAGTTCCGCCCTCGGGACAGCTTACGAGCAGTACTTC. It is translated as CASSSALGTAYEQYF. This chain joins TRBV27 and TRBJ2-7; 7 bases line up with TRBD1. The CDR3 loop spans 15 amino acids. V shed 4 bases, J shed 4 bases, and the junction held 10 bases outside the gene matches. Germline V CDR1 and CDR2: MNHEY, SMNVEV (reference sequence).

This chain connects TRBV7-6 to TRBJ2-5; 9 bases agree with TRBD2. J gave up 1 base and V 3 bases, and 12 bases lay outside the gene matches. CDR1 SGHVS and CDR2 FNYEAQ come from the germline V gene. This CDR3 spans 18 amino acids. The CDR3 sequence is CASSFQRLAEWSQETQYF. The CDR3 bases are TGTGCCAGCAGCTTCCAAAGACTAGCGGAGTGGAGCCAAGAGACCCAGTACTTC.

This chain links TRBV11-2 with TRBJ2-1, with 8 bases fitting TRBD1. This CDR3 contains 15 residues. From germline, CDR1 is SGHAT and CDR2 FQNNGV. V was clipped by 6 bases and J by 5 bases; unmatched bases: 9. The CDR3 coding sequence is TGTGCCAGCAGTCTCGGACAGGGATACAACAATGAGCAGTTCTTC. Its protein product is CASSLGQGYNNEQFF.

As DNA, the CDR3 is TGTGCCATCAGTGGGTCAGTATACGAGCAGTACTTC. This sequence encodes CAISGSVYEQYF. The gene calls are TRBV10-3 and TRBJ2-7; the D is unclear. This CDR3 contains 12 residues. Looked up from germline, CDR1 is ENHRY and CDR2 is SYGVKD. Trimming cost V 4 bases and J 4 bases, with 8 bases left between them.

V gene TRBV4-3 combines with J gene TRBJ2-1; D perhaps matches TRBD2 (5 bases). The length of the CDR3 is 17 residues. V was shortened by 0 bases and J by 0 bases, with 12 bases between the two germline ends. Germline assignment: CDR1 LGHNA and CDR2 YSLEER. CDR3 sequence: CASSQDERPSSYNEQFF. The DNA of the CDR3 is TGCGCCAGCAGCCAAGATGAGCGGCCAAGCTCCTACAATGAGCAGTTCTTC.

This rearrangement joins TRBV5-1 to TRBJ2-1; D is unresolved. Trimming removed 0 bases from V and 5 bases from J, with 15 bases in between. The germline CDR1 and CDR2 sequences are SGHRS and YFSETQ. The CDR3 has 16 amino acids. This CDR3 is CASSLGAAHPHNEQFF. The DNA for the CDR3 is TGCGCCAGCAGCTTGGGGGCGGCGCACCCACACAATGAGCAGTTCTTC.

The chain combines TRBV15 with TRBJ2-1; D may be TRBD2 (6 bases). The CDR3 has 15 residues. CDR1 is LNHNV and CDR2 is YYDKDF in the germline V gene (reference sequence). The V gene lost 4 bases and the J gene lost 8 bases, with 18 bases spanning the gap. CDR3 in amino acids: CATSKLPGWGDEQFF. The CDR3 bases are TGTGCCACCAGCAAGTTACCCGGGTGGGGGGATGAGCAGTTCTTC.

The chain links TRBV6-6 to TRBJ1-2; D is perhaps TRBD1 (6 bases). Trimming left V 8 bases short and J 6 bases short, with 16 bases between. Germline assignment: CDR1 MNHNY and CDR2 SVGAGI (reference sequence). This CDR3 has 13 residues. DNA for the CDR3: TGTGCCAGCGATGAGGGGGGGGCCGATGGCTACACCTTC. Protein: CASDEGGADGYTF.

V usage is TRBV7-9 and J usage is TRBJ1-4; 8 nucleotides match TRBD1. Looked up from germline, CDR1 is SEHNR and CDR2 is FQNEAQ (reference sequence). The CDR3 length is 15 residues. Losses at the gene ends were 5 bases for V and 7 bases for J; bases not matched to a gene: 9. CDR3 in DNA: TGTGCCAGCAGCCGAGACAGGGGTTTTGGTGAAAAACTGTTTTTT. The encoded protein is CASSRDRGFGEKLFF.

The V call is TRBV15, the J call TRBJ2-5; 14 bases align to TRBD2. The CDR3 extends over 17 amino acids. V gave up 3 bases and J gave up 4 bases; unmatched junction bases: 7. Germline V gene lookup returns CDR1 LNHNV and CDR2 YYDKDF (reference sequence). This CDR3 reads CATSSPGLAGVLETQYF. The CDR3 DNA sequence: TGTGCCACCAGCAGTCCGGGACTAGCGGGAGTTCTAGAGACCCAGTACTTC.

The CDR3, as DNA: TGTGCCAGCAGTTTATTTGGGGCCACTAATGAAAAACTGTTTTTT. Its protein product is CASSLFGATNEKLFF. The chain recombines TRBV27 with TRBJ1-4, with D perhaps TRBD1 (5 bases). This CDR3 contains 15 residues. V was trimmed by 1 base and J by 2 bases, leaving 8 bases between them. Germline V gene sequence: CDR1 MNHEY, CDR2 SMNVEV (reference sequence).

The chain has TRBV5-4 and TRBJ2-1; TRBD2 matches at 7 bases. The CDR3 length is 12 residues. Germline V gene data show CDR1 as SGHNT and CDR2 as YYREEE (reference sequence). Germline trimming cut 4 bases from V and 8 bases from J; bases unmatched to any gene: 3. This chain's CDR3 is CASSPGGYEQFF. As DNA, the CDR3 is TGTGCCAGCAGCCCCGGGGGGTATGAGCAGTTCTTC.

The chain recombines TRBV15 with TRBJ2-1, with 12 bases matching TRBD2. The CDR3 extends over 18 amino acids. The V segment lost 0 bases and the J segment 4 bases; nucleotides outside the gene matches: 7. CDR1 is LNHNV, CDR2 YYDKDF, per germline (reference sequence). Here the CDR3 DNA reads TGTGCCACCAGCAGAGAGAAAGGACTAGCGGGGACATACAATGAGCAGTTCTTC. Translation gives CATSREKGLAGTYNEQFF.

About this clone: The sample has other DNA sequences that encode this CDR3 too. The chain links TRBV19 to TRBJ2-1, with a possible D match to TRBD2 (5 bases). The germline gives CDR1 LNHDA, CDR2 SQIVND (reference sequence). The ends were cut back, 1 base at V and 3 bases at J, with 7 bases in the middle. This CDR3 is 14 amino acids long. The CDR3, as DNA: TGTGCCAGTAGTATAGCGGGGAACTACAATGAGCAGTTCTTC. It encodes CASSIAGNYNEQFF.

J is TRBJ2-3 and V is TRBV7-9; TRBD2 is a possible D gene (6 bases). The CDR3 length is 15 residues. Germline CDR1 is SEHNR and CDR2 is FQNEAQ (reference sequence). The V end lost 3 bases, the J end lost 2 bases, and 12 bases lay between the germline ends. DNA for the CDR3: TGTGCCAGCAGCTTGGGACTCGACTTCACAGATACGCAGTATTTT. The encoded protein is CASSLGLDFTDTQYF. Full variable domain (rest looked up from reference TRBV7-9 and TRBJ2-3): DTGVSQNPRHKITKRGQNVTFRCDPISEHNRLYWYRQTLGQGPEFLTYFQNEAQLEKSRLLSDRFSAERPKGSFSTLEIQRTEQGDSAMYLCASSLGLDFTDTQYFGPGTRLTVL.

This clone has just a few counts. The chain has TRBV9 and TRBJ1-2, with D possibly being TRBD1 (6 bases). Germline V gene lookup returns CDR1 SGDLS and CDR2 YYNGEE. The CDR3 contains 12 residues. Trimming took 7 bases from V and 4 from J, leaving 11 bases between them. Here the CDR3 reads CASGPRGYGYTF. CDR3 coding DNA: TGTGCCAGCGGTCCCAGGGGCTATGGCTACACCTTC.

The genes are TRBV6-5 and TRBJ1-2; D might be TRBD1 (6 bases). Germline CDR1 reads MNHEY; CDR2 reads SVGAGI. This CDR3 has 15 amino acids. V was trimmed by 6 bases and J by 1 base, leaving 15 bases between them. CDR3 loop: CASSPQGGDNYGYTF. DNA of the CDR3: TGTGCCAGCAGCCCCCAAGGGGGGGATAACTATGGCTACACCTTC.

This CDR3 reads CASKVVEGFGETQYF. DNA of the CDR3: TGTGCCAGCAAGGTAGTAGAGGGCTTTGGAGAGACCCAGTACTTC. The rearrangement joins TRBV6-1 to TRBJ2-5; maybe TRBD2 (5 bases). The germline gives CDR1 MNHNS, CDR2 SASEGT. The ends were cut back, 7 bases at V and 4 bases at J, with 19 bases in the middle. The CDR3 spans 15 residues.

This sequence joins TRBV2 and TRBJ2-3, with 8 bases matching TRBD2. The V gene's germline CDR1 is SNHLY and CDR2 FYNNEI. The V segment lost 1 base and the J segment 2 bases; nucleotides outside the gene matches: 11. CDR3 length: 18 amino acids. Written as DNA, the CDR3 is TGTGCCAGCAGTGAAGTTACACTAGCGGTTACGAACACAGATACGCAGTATTTT. Translating it yields CASSEVTLAVTNTDTQYF.